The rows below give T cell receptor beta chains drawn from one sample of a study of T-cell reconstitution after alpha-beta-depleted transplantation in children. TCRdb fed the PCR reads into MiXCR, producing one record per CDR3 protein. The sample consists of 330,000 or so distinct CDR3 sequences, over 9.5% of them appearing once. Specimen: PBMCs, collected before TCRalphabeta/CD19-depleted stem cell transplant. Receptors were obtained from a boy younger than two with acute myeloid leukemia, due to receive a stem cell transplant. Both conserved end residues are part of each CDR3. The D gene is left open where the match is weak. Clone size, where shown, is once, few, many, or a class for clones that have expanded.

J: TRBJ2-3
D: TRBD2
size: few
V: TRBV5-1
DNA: TGCGCCAGCAGCTCCAGACTAGCGGGGTCAACAGATACGCAGTATTTT
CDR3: CASSSRLAGSTDTQYF

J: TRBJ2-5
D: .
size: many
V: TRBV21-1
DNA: TGTGCCAGCAGCAAAGATTCGATTCAAGAGACCCAGTACTTC
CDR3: CASSKDSIQETQYF

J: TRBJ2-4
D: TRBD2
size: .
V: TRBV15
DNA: TGTGCCACCAGCAGACCCCGGACTAGCGCAAACATTCAGTACTTC
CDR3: CATSRPRTSANIQYF

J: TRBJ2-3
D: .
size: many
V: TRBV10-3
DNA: TGTGCCATCCGGAGGGGTGCAGATACGCAGTATTTT
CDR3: CAIRRGADTQYF

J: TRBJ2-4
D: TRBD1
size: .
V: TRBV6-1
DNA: TGTGCCAGCAGCAACAGGGGCCTAGCCAAAAACATTCAGTACTTC
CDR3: CASSNRGLAKNIQYF

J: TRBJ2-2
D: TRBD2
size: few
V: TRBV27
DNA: TGTGCCAGCAGTTTAAGGACTAGCGGGAGTCCCGGGGAGCTGTTTTTT
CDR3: CASSLRTSGSPGELFF

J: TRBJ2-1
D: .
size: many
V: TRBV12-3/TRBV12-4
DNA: TGTGCCAGCAGCCCTTTAGTAGTGTCTTATGAGCAGTTCTTC
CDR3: CASSPLVVSYEQFF

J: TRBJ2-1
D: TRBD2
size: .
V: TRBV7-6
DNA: TGTGCCAGCAGCTTAGATCTGGGACTAGCGGTCAATGAGCAGTTCTTC
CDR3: CASSLDLGLAVNEQFF

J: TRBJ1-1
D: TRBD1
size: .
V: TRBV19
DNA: TGTGCCAGTAGTATTCAGGACAGGGGAATGAGGGCTGAAGCTTTCTTT
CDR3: CASSIQDRGMRAEAFF

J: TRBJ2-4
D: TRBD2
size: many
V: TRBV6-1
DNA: TGTGCCAGCAGTGAATACGGGGGGATAGCCAAAAACATTCAGTACTTC
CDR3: CASSEYGGIAKNIQYF

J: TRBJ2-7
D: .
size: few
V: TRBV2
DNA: TGTGCCAGCAGTGACGAATCCTACGAGCAGTACTTC
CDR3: CASSDESYEQYF

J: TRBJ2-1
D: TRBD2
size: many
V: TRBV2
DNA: TGTGCCAGCGGGACTAGCGGGGCCATAAATGAGCAGTTCTTC
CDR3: CASGTSGAINEQFF

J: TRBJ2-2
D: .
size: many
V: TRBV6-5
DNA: TGTGCCAGCAGTTCACTCCAGGGCAGGACGACCGGGGAGCTGTTTTTT
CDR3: CASSSLQGRTTGELFF

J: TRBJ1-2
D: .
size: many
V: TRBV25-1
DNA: TGTGCCAGCAGTGGGCCTTCCGGCTACACCTTC
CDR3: CASSGPSGYTF

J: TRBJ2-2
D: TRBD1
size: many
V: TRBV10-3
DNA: TGTGCCATCAGCCCGGGACAGGGCACCGGGGAGCTGTTTTTT
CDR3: CAISPGQGTGELFF

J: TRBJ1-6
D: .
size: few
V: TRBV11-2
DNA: TGTGCCAGCAGCTTAGAACCGGTTCTTCCCCTCCACTTT
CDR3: CASSLEPVLPLHF

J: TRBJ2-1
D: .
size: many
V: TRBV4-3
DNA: TGCGCCAGCAGCCCAATGTTGGGGTGGAATGAGCAGTTCTTC
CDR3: CASSPMLGWNEQFF

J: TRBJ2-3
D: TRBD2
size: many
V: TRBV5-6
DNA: TGTGCCAGCAGCATGTTCGGGCTAGCGGGGGGGACAGATACGCAGTATTTT
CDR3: CASSMFGLAGGTDTQYF

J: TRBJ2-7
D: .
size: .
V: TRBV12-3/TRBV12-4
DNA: TGTGCCAGCAGTCGGAGGCGCCGGGCCCACTACGAGCAGTACTTC
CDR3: CASSRRRRAHYEQYF

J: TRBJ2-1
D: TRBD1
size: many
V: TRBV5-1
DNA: TGCGCCAGCAGCTTGGCGACAGGGGTAGGGGTGGACGTCTTC
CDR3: CASSLATGVGVDVF

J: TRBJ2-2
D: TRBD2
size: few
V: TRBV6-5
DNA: TGTGCCAGCATTTATCCAGGGAGGGCGAACACCGGGGAGCTGTTTTTT
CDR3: CASIYPGRANTGELFF

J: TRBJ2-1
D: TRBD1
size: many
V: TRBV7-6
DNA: TGTGCCAGCAGCCCACCCAGGGGGAGTGAGCAGTTCTTC
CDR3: CASSPPRGSEQFF

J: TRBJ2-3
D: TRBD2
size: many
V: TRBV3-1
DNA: TGTGCCAGCAGCCAATCCCTAGCGGCTAGCACAGATACGCAGTATTTT
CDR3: CASSQSLAASTDTQYF

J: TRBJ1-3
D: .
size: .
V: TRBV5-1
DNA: TGCGCCAGCAGCTTGGATCGGTACTCTGGAAACACCATATATTTT
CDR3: CASSLDRYSGNTIYF

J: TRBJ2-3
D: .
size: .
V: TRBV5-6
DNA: TGTGCCAGCGCCCCCCCGGGACCCCAGTCCAGCACAGATACGCAGTATTTT
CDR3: CASAPPGPQSSTDTQYF

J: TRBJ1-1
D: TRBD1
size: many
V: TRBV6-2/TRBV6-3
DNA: TGTGCCAGCAGTTACAACAGGGGGAGGCGGACTGAAGCTTTCTTT
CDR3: CASSYNRGRRTEAFF

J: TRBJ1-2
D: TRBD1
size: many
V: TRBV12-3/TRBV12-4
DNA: TGTGCCAGCAGCCTTATTGCCGGACAGGCCCTGGGCTACACCTTC
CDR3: CASSLIAGQALGYTF

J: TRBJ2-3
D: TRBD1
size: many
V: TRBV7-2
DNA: TGTGCCAGCAGCCCAAGGACAGGGGTAGCCACAGATACGCAGTATTTT
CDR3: CASSPRTGVATDTQYF

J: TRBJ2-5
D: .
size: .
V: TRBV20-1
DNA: TGCTGTGCTAGGGCCTTCAGGGGCCGCCAAGAGACCCAGTACTTC
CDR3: CCARAFRGRQETQYF

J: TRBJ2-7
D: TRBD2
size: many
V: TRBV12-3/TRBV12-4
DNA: TGTGCCAGTTCCGAGACTAGCCCCTACGAGCAGTACTTC
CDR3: CASSETSPYEQYF

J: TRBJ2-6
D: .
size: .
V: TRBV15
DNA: TGTGCCACCAGCAGAGAGCTCTCTGGGGCCAACGTCCTGACTTTC
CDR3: CATSRELSGANVLTF

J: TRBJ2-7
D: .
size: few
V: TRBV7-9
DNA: TGTGCCAGCAGCTCGAAGACACTCTACGAGCAGTACTTC
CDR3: CASSSKTLYEQYF

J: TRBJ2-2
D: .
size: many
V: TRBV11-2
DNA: TGTGCCAGCAGCTTATATCTAGCCCTGAACACCGGGGAGCTGTTTTTT
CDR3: CASSLYLALNTGELFF

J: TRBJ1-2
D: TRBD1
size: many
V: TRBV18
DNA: TGTGCCAGCTCACTTGACAGGGCCCGAAGCTACACCTTC
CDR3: CASSLDRARSYTF

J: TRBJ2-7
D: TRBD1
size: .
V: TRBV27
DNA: TGTGCCAGCAGTTCAGTGGACAGGGGGCGCGAGCAGTACTTC
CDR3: CASSSVDRGREQYF

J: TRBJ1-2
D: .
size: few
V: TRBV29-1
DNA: TGCAGCGCCTTTGAGGGGAGTGGCTACACCTTC
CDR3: CSAFEGSGYTF

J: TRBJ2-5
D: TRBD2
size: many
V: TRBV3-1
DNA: TGTGCCAGCAGCCGGACTAGCGGGAGAGAGACCCAGTACTTC
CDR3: CASSRTSGRETQYF